The rows below give T cell receptor beta chains drawn from one sample of a study of blood T cells in healthy people across ages. One entry per CDR3 protein results from TCRdb running MiXCR on the 5' RACE reads. The sample shows 1.5 million to 2 million distinct CDR3 sequences, 28% of them seen only once. The specimen was blood. Receptors were obtained from a woman aged 25 to 39 in good health. The CDR3 runs from the conserved cysteine through the conserved F or W. Each record gives: J gene, D gene, clone size, V gene, CDR3 DNA, CDR3 protein. D genes are given only for firm matches. Not all rows give a size; the values are once, few, many and, for expanded clones, a class.

>TRBJ2-1|TRBD2|NA|TRBV20-1
TGCAGTGCCCTCCGCAGCGGGACCTCTCCCAATGAGCAGTTCTTC
CSALRSGTSPNEQFF
>TRBJ2-1|TRBD2|NA|TRBV9
TGTGCCAGCAGCGCTAGCGGGGGGTCAACCTCCTACAATGAGCAGTTCTTC
CASSASGGSTSYNEQFF
>TRBJ2-7|NA|few|TRBV5-1
TGCGCCAGCAGCTTGGATAGGGTGAGGGAGCAGTACTTC
CASSLDRVREQYF
>TRBJ1-4|NA|few|TRBV12-3/TRBV12-4
TGTGCCAGCAGTTTCCCGGGGGCACGGGCAACTAATGAAAAACTGTTTTTT
CASSFPGARATNEKLFF
>TRBJ1-3|NA|once|TRBV2
TGTGCCAGCTCCCGGGGGGGGTCCCTTTCGAAAGGAAACACCATATATTTT
CASSRGGSLSKGNTIYF
>TRBJ2-3|TRBD2|few|TRBV20-1
TGCAGTGCTTCTACTAGCGGGGTGGATGCTACGCAGTATTTT
CSASTSGVDATQYF
>TRBJ2-5|TRBD2|NA|TRBV5-1
TGCGCCAGCAGCAACCGGACTAGCCTAGGGGAGACCCAGTACTTC
CASSNRTSLGETQYF
>TRBJ2-5|TRBD2|few|TRBV3-1
TGTGCCAGCAGCCGCATGACTAGCGGGGGGGAGACCCAGTACTTC
CASSRMTSGGETQYF
>TRBJ2-6|NA|NA|TRBV9
TGTACCAGCAGCGTGGACGATACAGGGCTTCGAGCCAACGTCCTGACTTTC
CTSSVDDTGLRANVLTF
>TRBJ2-7|TRBD1|NA|TRBV20-1
TGCAGTGCTAGTAGTCGAGGGGGCGCTGGGTCCTACAATGAGCAGTACTTC
CSASSRGGAGSYNEQYF
>TRBJ2-7|TRBD2|NA|TRBV9
TGTGCCAGCAGCGTTAGGGGGACTAGGGCGATCTACGAGCAGTACTTC
CASSVRGTRAIYEQYF
>TRBJ1-1|TRBD1|few|TRBV12-3/TRBV12-4
TGTGCCAGCATGGCATGGGACAGGCGGGACACTGAAGCTTTCTTT
CASMAWDRRDTEAFF
>TRBJ2-5|NA|few|TRBV7-6
TGTGCCAGCAGCCCCTTTGAAGGGAAGTGGGAGCAGTACTTC
CASSPFEGKWEQYF
>TRBJ1-1|NA|NA|TRBV4-2
TGTGCCAGCAGCCCCCCCGTCCCGGATACTGAAGCTTTCTTT
CASSPPVPDTEAFF
>TRBJ2-7|NA|few|TRBV6-6
TGTGCCAGCAGTGACCGCCGTGCGGGCTCCTACGAGCAGTACTTC
CASSDRRAGSYEQYF